The 22 T cell receptor beta chains in this list originate from one sample, sequenced in a study of T cells in Graves' hyperthyroidism and ophthalmopathy. Using RNA transcripts as the source, TCR beta CDR3 regions were amplified. First-round RT-PCR with HTBI primers amplified the TCR CDR3 region. MiXCR, applied by TCRdb to the multiplex PCR reads, yields one record per CDR3 protein. The sample records about 300,000 distinct CDR3 sequences, about an eighth being singletons. Sequencing input: blood. The receptors derive from a middle-aged woman with Graves' hyperthyroidism.

Ten or more counts support this clonotype. V usage is TRBV20-1 and J usage is TRBJ2-7; 8 nucleotides agree with TRBD2. The CDR3 is 14 residues long. Germline assignment: CDR1 DFQATT and CDR2 SNEGSKA (reference sequence). V lost 5 bases to trimming and J lost 1 base; unmatched junction nucleotides: 7. CDR3 sequence (DNA): TGCAGTGCTGGAAAGACTAGCGCTTCCTACGAGCAGTACTTC. Encoded protein: CSAGKTSASYEQYF.

This clonotype was found many times. The rearrangement uses TRBV20-1 and TRBJ1-3; maybe TRBD1 (6 bases). V was trimmed by 3 bases and J by 0 bases, leaving 12 bases between them. The CDR3 extends over 15 amino acids. Germline V CDR1 and CDR2: DFQATT, SNEGSKA (reference sequence). CDR3 region: CSASLGTISGNTIYF. The CDR3 DNA is TGCAGTGCTAGTCTCGGGACAATCTCTGGAAACACCATATATTTT.

This clonotype was seen ten or more times. The CDR3 reads CASSPPGQGHEKLFF. CDR3 sequence (DNA): TGTGCCAGCAGTCCTCCGGGACAGGGACATGAAAAACTGTTTTTT. V and J are TRBV28 and TRBJ1-4; TRBD1 agrees at 9 bases. This CDR3 has 15 residues. CDR1 MDHEN and CDR2 SYDVKM come from the germline V gene. The V gene end was trimmed by 5 bases and the J gene end by 6 bases; junction bases not matched to a gene: 7.

This clonotype was seen ten or more times. The rearrangement links TRBV12-3 or TRBV12-4 to TRBJ1-6; a possible D gene is TRBD1 (6 bases). Between the trimmed V and J ends, which lost 6 bases and 10 bases, there was a span of 19 bases. The CDR3 runs to 15 residues. CDR3 sequence: CASSYLDSGRSPLHF. In DNA, the CDR3 is TGTGCCAGCAGCTATTTGGACAGCGGTCGATCACCCCTCCACTTT.

This clonotype came up a few times. The chain has TRBV10-3 and TRBJ2-7, with 9 bases identical to TRBD2. Per the germline V gene, CDR1 is ENHRY and CDR2 is SYGVKD. J was trimmed by 5 bases and V by 4 bases; bases with no gene match: 6. The CDR3 contains 14 residues. The CDR3 bases are TGTGCCATCAGTGGGGCGGGAGGGTACCACGAGCAGTACTTC. Translated, it gives CAISGAGGYHEQYF.

The rearrangement uses TRBV6-2 or TRBV6-3 and TRBJ2-1; the D gene could be TRBD1 or TRBD2 (5 bases each). With 5 bases removed from V and 2 bases from J, the gap between germline ends came to 16 bases. This CDR3 has 16 residues. The germline V gene encodes CDR1 MNHEY and CDR2 SVGEGT. The CDR3 protein is CASSQHRGTAYNEQFF. The CDR3 coding sequence is TGTGCCAGCAGTCAACACCGGGGCACGGCCTACAATGAGCAGTTCTTC.

The chain carries TRBV7-2 and TRBJ2-4, with TRBD1 matching 9 bases. The germline V gene has CDR1 SGHTA and CDR2 FQGNSA. V gave up 4 bases and J gave up 0 bases; unmatched junction bases: 10. The CDR3 loop spans 18 amino acids. CDR3 in DNA: TGTGCCAGCAGCTCCAACGCCGGGACAGGGTTAGCCAAAAACATTCAGTACTTC. It translates to CASSSNAGTGLAKNIQYF.

A few counts support this clonotype. CDR3 nucleotides: TGCAGCGTTCCCTCGCGGGAGCTATACAATGAGCAGTTCTTC. Translating it yields CSVPSRELYNEQFF. V is TRBV29-1 and J is TRBJ2-1; 7 bases match TRBD2. CDR1 is SQVTM and CDR2 is ANQGSEA in the germline V gene. This CDR3 spans 14 amino acids. The V segment lost 5 bases and the J segment 4 bases; nucleotides outside the gene matches: 8.

This clonotype showed up many times. The chain links TRBV6-5 to TRBJ2-7; D gene unclear. Trimming pared 2 bases from V and 2 bases from J, leaving 1 base between. The CDR3 loop spans 11 amino acids. Germline assignment: CDR1 MNHEY and CDR2 SVGAGI. In DNA, the CDR3 is TGTGCCAGCAGTTACACCTACGAGCAGTACTTC. Translating gives CASSYTYEQYF.

This clonotype occurred many times. The chain carries TRBV2 and TRBJ1-2; the match to TRBD1 covers 9 bases. J gave up 7 bases and V 3 bases, and 3 bases lay outside the gene matches. Per germline, CDR1 SNHLY and CDR2 FYNNEI. The CDR3 sequence is 13 residues long. CDR3 region: CASSETGQGGYTF. As DNA, the CDR3 is TGTGCCAGCAGTGAGACGGGACAGGGTGGCTACACCTTC.

The genes are TRBV6-2 or TRBV6-3 and TRBJ2-2, with unresolved D. CDR1 MNHEY and CDR2 SVGEGT come from the germline V gene. Between the trimmed V and J ends, which lost 6 bases and 8 bases, there was a span of 10 bases. This CDR3 has 12 amino acids. The CDR3 DNA reads TGTGCCAGCAGAGCTGTTAAGGGGGAGCTGTTTTTT. Protein product: CASRAVKGELFF.

In its sample, this clonotype was seen many times. The J gene is TRBJ1-2, the V gene TRBV12-3 or TRBV12-4; TRBD1 agrees at 11 bases. After removal of 3 bases from V and 6 bases from J, the junction contained 3 bases not matched to a gene. The CDR3 is 14 amino acids. The CDR3 DNA is TGTGCCAGCAGTTTTGGGACAGGGGGGGATGGCTACACCTTC. Translation: CASSFGTGGDGYTF.

This clonotype was observed at least ten times. The J gene is TRBJ2-4, the V gene TRBV29-1, with TRBD2 matching 10 bases. The CDR3 is 14 amino acids. Trimming at V came to 7 bases and at J to 1 base, leaving 4 bases not matched to a gene. Germline CDR1 is SQVTM and CDR2 is ANQGSEA. CDR3 DNA sequence: TGCAGCGCACTGACTAGCGGGGCCAAAAACATTCAGTACTTC. Its protein product is CSALTSGAKNIQYF. Combining the CDR3 with reference TRBV29-1 and TRBJ2-4 gives the whole variable domain SAVISQKPSRDICQRGTSLTIQCQVDSQVTMMFWYRQQPGQSLTLIATANQGSEATYESGFVIDKFPISRPNLTFSTLTVSNMSPEDSSIYLCSALTSGAKNIQYFGAGTRLSVL.

This clonotype was counted ten times or more. The chain has TRBV30 and TRBJ2-1, with TRBD2 matching 8 bases. The CDR3 has 14 residues. Germline trimming cut 8 bases from V and 7 bases from J; bases unmatched to any gene: 13. Germline V gives CDR1 GTSNPN, CDR2 SVGIG (reference sequence). The CDR3 DNA is TGTGCCGGGAAAGTAGCGGGATTTGCAAATGAGCAGTTCTTC. Its translation: CAGKVAGFANEQFF.

This clonotype showed up just a few times. The chain employs TRBV19 and TRBJ1-1; 9 nucleotides line up with TRBD1. The CDR3 covers 16 residues. CDR1 and CDR2 from the germline V gene are LNHDA and SQIVND (reference sequence). V shed 4 bases, J shed 3 bases, and the junction held 9 bases outside the gene matches. The CDR3 reads CASSTSRTGADTEAFF. The CDR3 DNA sequence: TGTGCCAGTAGTACCTCTCGGACAGGGGCGGACACTGAAGCTTTCTTT.

This clonotype was picked up a small number of times. This sequence joins TRBV15 and TRBJ2-1, with TRBD2 matching 12 bases. The CDR3 has 15 amino acids. Germline V lookup: CDR1 LNHNV, CDR2 YYDKDF (reference sequence). The junction had 3 bases not matched to a gene; V was cut back by 2 bases and J by 7 bases. The CDR3 DNA follows: TGTGCCACCAGCAGAACCGGGACTAGCGGGAATGAGCAGTTCTTC. This translates into CATSRTGTSGNEQFF.

This clonotype was observed a few times. The chain carries TRBV24-1 and TRBJ2-4, with D possibly being TRBD1 or TRBD2 (6 bases each). The germline V gene has CDR1 KGHDR and CDR2 SFDVKD. Trimming took 5 bases from V and 8 from J, leaving 12 bases between them. The CDR3 runs to 13 residues. CDR3 nucleotides: TGTGCCACCAGTGCCCCCGGGGGCGACATTCAGTACTTC. Amino acid sequence: CATSAPGGDIQYF.

This clonotype was seen only a few times. This could be a read error, since a much larger clone is one nucleotide away. The V gene is TRBV20-1, the J gene TRBJ1-1; D unresolved. CDR1 is DFQATT and CDR2 is SNEGSKA in the germline V gene (reference sequence). Trimming cost V 2 bases and J 3 bases, with 13 bases left between them. The CDR3 consists of 14 residues. CDR3 in DNA: TGCAGTGCTAGATCTGGCAGTAGGGACACTGAAGCTTTCTTT. Translation gives CSARSGSRDTEAFF.

The table lists this clonotype with a few counts. The chain uses TRBV6-1 and TRBJ2-1; 8 bases match TRBD1. This CDR3 is 14 amino acids long. CDR1 and CDR2 from the germline V gene are MNHNS and SASEGT. V lost 5 bases, J lost 6 bases, and 6 bases stayed unmatched. The CDR3 reads CASSRGQGGNEQFF. CDR3 nucleotide sequence: TGTGCCAGCAGTCGCGGACAGGGAGGCAATGAGCAGTTCTTC.

There are a few counts of this clonotype. The chain links TRBV7-8 to TRBJ2-2; D gene unclear. Deletions cut 6 bases from V and 0 bases from J, with 8 bases between. Per the germline V gene, CDR1 is SGHVS and CDR2 is FQNEAQ. CDR3 length equals 14 residues. The CDR3 spells CASRETTNTGELFF. The CDR3, as DNA: TGTGCCAGCAGGGAGACGACGAACACCGGGGAGCTGTTTTTT. Full variable domain (remainder filled in from reference TRBV7-8 and TRBJ2-2): GAGVSQSPRYKVAKRGQDVALRCDPISGHVSLFWYQQALGQGPEFLTYFQNEAQLDKSGLPSDRFFAERPEGSVSTLKIQRTQQEDSAVYLCASRETTNTGELFFGEGSRLTVL.

The chain links TRBV3-1 to TRBJ2-6; D possibly corresponds to TRBD2 (5 bases). This CDR3 spans 16 amino acids. Per the germline V gene, CDR1 is LGHDT and CDR2 is YNNKEL (reference sequence). V shed 5 bases and J shed 5 bases, with 16 bases lying between them. CDR3: CASSSPRDSRANVLTF. The CDR3 DNA is TGTGCCAGCAGCTCCCCGAGGGATTCTAGGGCCAACGTCCTGACTTTC.

This clonotype was counted at least ten times. The chain employs TRBV11-1 and TRBJ2-7, with 10 bases aligning to TRBD2. V was clipped by 5 bases and J by 6 bases; unmatched bases: 13. The CDR3 loop spans 16 amino acids. Germline lookup yields CDR1 SGHAT and CDR2 FQDESV (reference sequence). CDR3 amino acids: CASSHRYAAGGPEQYF. The CDR3 DNA sequence: TGTGCCAGCAGCCATCGGTATGCAGCGGGAGGGCCCGAGCAGTACTTC.